Presented here are 32 T cell receptor beta chains from one specimen sequenced in a study of metastatic and nonmetastatic thyroid tumors. MiXCR was used by TCRdb to re-call the PCR reads. The sample lists roughly 20,000 clones, approximately 15% occurring once. Thyroid surgery was performed in patients who had received no treatment beforehand. Material: blood. These receptors were collected from a male donor with papillary thyroid cancer or a benign thyroid nodule (not recorded which). Some clones in this sample may be carry-over from other donors' samples.

In this sample, this clone turned up many times. V and J are TRBV15 and TRBJ2-7, with 7 bases matching TRBD2. V lost 1 base, J lost 4 bases, and 7 bases stayed unmatched. Germline CDR1 and CDR2: LNHNV and YYDKDF (reference sequence). This CDR3 contains 15 residues. CDR3 sequence: CATSRAFISGYEQYF. CDR3 nucleotides: TGTGCCACCAGCAGAGCTTTTATTAGCGGGTACGAGCAGTACTTC.

J is TRBJ2-7 and V is TRBV28; D uncertain. The germline V and J ends were trimmed by 3 bases and 5 bases, with 2 bases remaining between them. This CDR3 region has 10 residues. Looked up from germline, CDR1 is MDHEN and CDR2 is SYDVKM. CDR3 in DNA: TGTGCCAGCAGTTTGGACGAGCAGTACTTC. The encoded protein is CASSLDEQYF.

This clone was seen many times. The V call is TRBV7-8, the J call TRBJ2-1; D remains ambiguous. CDR1 and CDR2 (germline): SGHVS, FQNEAQ. With 1 base removed from V and 7 bases from J, the gap between germline ends came to 8 bases. This CDR3 is built from 13 residues. CDR3 coding DNA: TGTGCCAGCAGCTTAGGTCGGCGGAATGAGCAGTTCTTC. Its protein product is CASSLGRRNEQFF.

This clone came up many times. The chain joins TRBV24-1 to TRBJ2-5, with 11 bases aligning to TRBD1. Germline assignment: CDR1 KGHDR and CDR2 SFDVKD. Unmatched junction bases numbered 3, after V lost 9 bases and J lost 4 bases. This CDR3 is built from 13 residues. The CDR3 sequence: CATGTGGRETQYF. CDR3 bases: TGTGCCACCGGGACAGGGGGGCGAGAGACCCAGTACTTC.

The chain uses TRBV9 and TRBJ1-2; 10 bases match TRBD1. With 4 bases clipped from V and 7 bases from J, the junction kept 4 bases outside the gene matches. This CDR3 region has 13 residues. The germline gives CDR1 SGDLS, CDR2 YYNGEE. The CDR3 is CASSSTGGSGYTF. The CDR3 nucleotides are TGTGCCAGCAGCTCGACAGGGGGCTCTGGCTACACCTTC.

This clone was counted at least ten times. The chain's CDR3 is CATSTGAIYEQYF. The DNA of the CDR3 is TGTGCCACTAGCACAGGGGCGATCTACGAGCAGTACTTC. The rearrangement uses TRBV2 and TRBJ2-7, with 7 bases lining up with TRBD1. The germline CDR1 and CDR2 sequences are SNHLY and FYNNEI. This CDR3 is built from 13 residues. The J segment lost 3 bases and the V segment lost 10 bases, leaving 9 bases of the junction unmatched.

V and J are TRBV11-3 and TRBJ2-2; 7 bases line up with TRBD1. Germline assignment: CDR1 SGHNT and CDR2 YENEEA. V dropped 3 bases and J dropped 6; count of bases not matched to a gene: 4. This CDR3 has 14 amino acids. CDR3: CASSFSRGSGELFF. CDR3 DNA sequence: TGTGCCAGCAGCTTCAGCAGGGGGTCCGGGGAGCTGTTTTTT.

This clone occurred many times. This rearrangement joins TRBV3-1 to TRBJ1-1; 10 nucleotides line up with TRBD1. V lost 3 bases to trimming and J lost 10 bases; unmatched junction nucleotides: 8. Germline-derived CDR1 and CDR2 are LGHDT and YNNKEL (reference sequence). This CDR3 contains 14 residues. CDR3 nucleotides: TGTGCCAGCAGCCAGGCCGACAGGGGGCGCGGAGCTTTCTTT. Encoded protein: CASSQADRGRGAFF.

This clone showed up many times. The chain has TRBV19 and TRBJ1-5; D remains ambiguous. The germline V gene has CDR1 LNHDA and CDR2 SQIVND (reference sequence). The CDR3 spans 14 residues. Trimming shortened V by 3 bases and J by 8 bases, and 14 bases separated the two germline ends. CDR3 residues: CASSMTPYWEPQHF. The CDR3 bases are TGTGCCAGTAGTATGACACCATATTGGGAGCCCCAGCATTTT.

This clone was counted at least ten times. V is TRBV6-1 and J is TRBJ2-4, with TRBD2 matching over 10 bases. The CDR3 is 19 residues long. Germline V gene sequence: CDR1 MNHNS, CDR2 SASEGT. V shed 6 bases, J shed 0 bases, and the junction held 14 bases outside the gene matches. The CDR3 DNA follows: TGTGCCAGCAGCCCAGGGAGGGCTAGCGGGAGCCTAGCCAAAAACATTCAGTACTTC. Encoded protein: CASSPGRASGSLAKNIQYF.

This clone was detected ten times or more. One junction end disagrees with the germline gene, perhaps due to a read error. This rearrangement joins TRBV7-3 to TRBJ1-5, with D maybe TRBD1 (6 bases). Germline-derived CDR1 and CDR2 are SGHTA and FQGTGA. The CDR3 covers 15 residues. CDR3 nucleotide sequence: TGTGCCAGCAGCTTAAAAGGGGGGGCGGGTCAGCTCCAGCATTTT. Its translation is CASSLKGGAGQLQHF.

There are many counts of this clone. The rearrangement links TRBV7-6 to TRBJ2-3, with 8 bases aligning to TRBD2. The germline gives CDR1 SGHVS, CDR2 FNYEAQ. The ends lost 3 bases at V and 8 bases at J; junction bases unmatched: 7. This CDR3 has 14 amino acids. The CDR3 is CASSFGGEQGTQYF. The CDR3 nucleotides read TGTGCCAGCAGCTTCGGGGGGGAGCAGGGTACGCAGTATTTT.

This sequence joins TRBV4-1 and TRBJ1-6, with D uncertain. CDR3 size: 14 residues. Trimming removed 0 bases at V and 9 bases at J, with 9 bases between. Germline CDR1 is MGHRA and CDR2 is YSYEKL. The CDR3: CASSQDLEASPLHF. CDR3 DNA: TGCGCCAGCAGCCAAGATCTGGAGGCTTCACCCCTCCACTTT.

This clone showed up many times. This chain connects TRBV5-1 to TRBJ2-3, with 11 positions matching TRBD2. Germline trimming cut 3 bases from V and 4 bases from J; bases unmatched to any gene: 13. This CDR3 region has 18 residues. Germline V gives CDR1 SGHRS, CDR2 YFSETQ. Here the CDR3 reads CASSSLGPIAGGADTQYF. The CDR3 region has the DNA TGCGCCAGCAGCTCCCTAGGGCCTATAGCGGGAGGGGCAGATACGCAGTATTTT.

This clone was seen at least ten times. The rearrangement joins TRBV30 to TRBJ1-1, with 8 bases lining up with TRBD1. Germline-derived CDR1 and CDR2 are GTSNPN and SVGIG (reference sequence). The V and J ends lost 2 bases and 3 bases, in that order; junction bases with no gene match: 14. The CDR3 is made up of 17 amino acids. This CDR3 is CAWSLPGQAHRDTEAFF. CDR3 nucleotides: TGTGCCTGGAGTCTTCCGGGACAGGCCCATCGGGACACTGAAGCTTTCTTT.

This clone appeared many times. The chain is built from TRBV20-1 and TRBJ2-2, with 10 bases aligning to TRBD2. CDR1 and CDR2 (germline): DFQATT, SNEGSKA (reference sequence). CDR3 length equals 13 residues. Losses at the gene ends were 3 bases for V and 5 bases for J; bases not matched to a gene: 0. CDR3 protein: CSARTSGTGELFF. CDR3 nucleotide sequence: TGCAGTGCTAGGACTAGCGGGACCGGGGAGCTGTTTTTT.

The chain employs TRBV11-2 and TRBJ1-3; D gene ambiguous. V was pared by 2 bases and J by 4 bases, with 6 bases between. Germline CDR1 is SGHAT and CDR2 is FQNNGV. The CDR3 totals 13 residues. The CDR3 nucleotides read TGTGCCAGCAGCTTATCTTCCGGAAACACCATATATTTT. Protein: CASSLSSGNTIYF.

This clone occurred a few times. The rearrangement uses TRBV20-1 and TRBJ2-5; TRBD2 might be the D (6 bases). Germline loops: CDR1 DFQATT, CDR2 SNEGSKA (reference sequence). The CDR3 spans 14 residues. V lost 6 bases and J 2 bases, leaving 16 bases between the germline ends. As DNA, the CDR3 is TGCAGTGCCGGGGAGGAAACGATACAAGAGACCCAGTACTTC. This codes for CSAGEETIQETQYF.

This clone was recorded many times. The chain joins TRBV27 to TRBJ2-3; 13 nucleotides line up with TRBD2. Trimming at V came to 6 bases and at J to 0 bases, leaving 9 bases not matched to a gene. CDR1 is MNHEY and CDR2 is SMNVEV in the germline V gene (reference sequence). The CDR3 has 18 amino acids. CDR3 in DNA: TGTGCCAGCAGGAGGGGACTAGCGGGAAGTTCCAGCACAGATACGCAGTATTTT. Amino acid sequence: CASRRGLAGSSSTDTQYF.

This clone was seen repeatedly, ten times or more. The chain is built from TRBV19 and TRBJ2-5; TRBD2 agrees at 11 bases. The V gene end was trimmed by 10 bases and the J gene end by 1 base; junction bases not matched to a gene: 5. CDR3 length equals 14 residues. Germline-derived CDR1 and CDR2 are LNHDA and SQIVND (reference sequence). CDR3 sequence: CATRLAGSQETQYF. The CDR3 nucleotides read TGTGCCACCCGACTAGCGGGAAGCCAAGAGACCCAGTACTTC.

In its sample, this clone is medium-sized. The V and J genes are TRBV6-1 and TRBJ2-7, with 10 bases fitting TRBD2. From germline, CDR1 is MNHNS and CDR2 SASEGT. The CDR3 loop spans 14 amino acids. After removal of 8 bases from V and 1 base from J, the junction contained 5 bases not matched to a gene. The CDR3 reads CASVEREGSYEQYF. The CDR3 nucleotides read TGTGCCAGCGTGGAGCGGGAGGGTTCCTACGAGCAGTACTTC.

This clone is classed as medium-sized. This rearrangement joins TRBV30 to TRBJ1-4; D not certain. The CDR3 extends over 12 amino acids. Trimming removed 3 bases from V and 7 bases from J, with 9 bases in between. Germline lookup yields CDR1 GTSNPN and CDR2 SVGIG (reference sequence). The CDR3 is CAWSLGVEKLFF. For the CDR3, the DNA is TGTGCCTGGAGCCTTGGAGTTGAAAAACTGTTTTTT. Together with reference TRBV30 and TRBJ1-4, the CDR3 gives the full variable domain: SQTIHQWPATLVQPVGSPLSLECTVEGTSNPNLYWYRQAAGRGLQLLFYSVGIGQISSEVPQNLSASRPQDRQFILSSKKLLLSDSGFYLCAWSLGVEKLFFGSGTQLSVL.

This clone has ten or more counts. The CDR3 region has the DNA TGTGCCAGCAGTGAAGCTGTTGGACTGACGGCATCCGAGCAGTACTTC. Translating it yields CASSEAVGLTASEQYF. The V call is TRBV2, the J call TRBJ2-7, with a weak D call TRBD2 (5 bases). Trimming removed 0 bases at V and 6 bases at J, with 18 bases between. Germline CDR1 reads SNHLY; CDR2 reads FYNNEI. There are 16 residues in the CDR3.

This clone showed up many times. This chain uses TRBV28 with TRBJ1-2; weak D call: TRBD1 (6 bases). Germline V gene lookup returns CDR1 MDHEN and CDR2 SYDVKM. The CDR3 runs to 13 residues. V was pared by 6 bases and J by 4 bases, with 12 bases between. CDR3 DNA sequence: TGTGCCAGCAGGTTACAGGGCTTCTATGGCTACACCTTC. It codes for CASRLQGFYGYTF.

The J gene is TRBJ1-6, the V gene TRBV30; no definite D call. V lost 2 bases and J lost 4, with 9 bases in between. Germline V gene sequence: CDR1 GTSNPN, CDR2 SVGIG (reference sequence). The CDR3 sequence is 14 residues long. DNA for the CDR3: TGTGCCTGGAGTATCCAGATGTATAATTCACCCCTCCACTTT. It encodes CAWSIQMYNSPLHF.

This clone was recorded at least ten times. This chain connects TRBV11-3 to TRBJ2-7, with D tentatively TRBD1 or TRBD2 (5 bases each). This CDR3 region has 13 residues. CDR1 and CDR2 (germline): SGHNT, YENEEA. Trimming left V 8 bases short and J 2 bases short, with 13 bases between. As DNA, the CDR3 is TGTGCCAGCTCTTTGGGGGAAGCCTACGAGCAGTACTTC. Translation: CASSLGEAYEQYF.

This clone was picked up many times. V is TRBV19 and J is TRBJ1-5; D call uncertain. Germline CDR1 LNHDA, CDR2 SQIVND (reference sequence). The germline V and J ends were trimmed by 5 bases and 0 bases, with 11 bases remaining between them. The CDR3 is 15 residues long. The CDR3 bases are TGTGCCAGTAGTGTGGGCGTAGATAGCAATCAGCCCCAGCATTTT. It translates to CASSVGVDSNQPQHF.

The V and J genes are TRBV7-9 and TRBJ2-7; D uncertain. CDR1 SEHNR and CDR2 FQNEAQ come from the germline V gene (reference sequence). Trimming left V 3 bases short and J 0 bases short, with 9 bases between. This CDR3 contains 14 residues. For the CDR3, the DNA is TGTGCCAGCAGCTTTGGTGCCAGCTCCTACGAGCAGTACTTC. This translates into CASSFGASSYEQYF. Drawing the rest from reference TRBV7-9 and TRBJ2-7, the complete variable domain is DTGVSQNPRHKITKRGQNVTFRCDPISEHNRLYWYRQTLGQGPEFLTYFQNEAQLEKSRLLSDRFSAERPKGSFSTLEIQRTEQGDSAMYLCASSFGASSYEQYFGPGTRLTVT.

Ten or more counts support this clone. This sequence joins TRBV15 and TRBJ2-1; 8 bases line up with TRBD1. Unmatched junction bases numbered 4, after V lost 0 bases and J lost 3 bases. Germline loops: CDR1 LNHNV, CDR2 YYDKDF (reference sequence). The CDR3 has 16 residues. The CDR3 reads CATSREGQAVYNEQFF. In DNA, the CDR3 is TGTGCCACCAGCAGAGAGGGACAGGCAGTCTACAATGAGCAGTTCTTC.

The CDR3, as DNA: TGTGCCAGCAGTGACTGGACATCCACCGGGGAGCTGTTTTTT. This gives the protein CASSDWTSTGELFF. V is TRBV6-1 and J is TRBJ2-2, with D maybe TRBD1 (5 bases). V was pared by 3 bases and J by 4 bases, with 9 bases between. The CDR3 loop spans 14 amino acids. Germline assignment: CDR1 MNHNS and CDR2 SASEGT.

This clone has ten or more counts. The CDR3 DNA reads as TGTGCCAGCTCACCACCTAGCACAGATACGCAGTATTTT. Its translation: CASSPPSTDTQYF. The chain uses TRBV18 and TRBJ2-3; D call uncertain. Trimming removed 0 bases from V and 0 bases from J, with 1 base in between. The CDR3 is made up of 13 amino acids. Germline V gene data show CDR1 as KGHSH and CDR2 as LQKENI.

This clone was seen many times. The chain uses TRBV12-3 or TRBV12-4 and TRBJ2-3; D unresolved. V was trimmed by 1 base and J by 1 base, leaving 12 bases between them. The CDR3 sequence is 16 residues long. DNA of the CDR3: TGTGCCAGCAGTTTAGGTCCCGGAGAGGGCACAGATACGCAGTATTTT. Protein: CASSLGPGEGTDTQYF.